These 17 T cell receptor beta chains were sequenced from one sample in a study of blood T cell repertoires in COVID-19. Sequenced by immunoSEQ multiplex PCR; TCRdb stores in-frame clones only, minus some. This table holds some 200,000 clones, roughly 87% found once. Sample: PBMCs or T cells enriched from blood (not recorded which). The receptors were gathered from a man between 18 and 35 years old with acute COVID-19.

V and J are TRBV28 and TRBJ2-7; D might be TRBD1 (6 bases). Looked up from germline, CDR1 is MDHEN and CDR2 is SYDVKM. The length of the CDR3 is 15 residues. The V end lost 7 bases, the J end lost 0 bases, and 16 bases lay between the germline ends. The CDR3 DNA is TGTGCCAGCAAAAAAGGGGGACGGCACTCCTACGAGCAGTACTTC. It codes for CASKKGGRHSYEQYF.

The V gene is TRBV24-1, the J gene TRBJ1-1; D call uncertain. CDR1 and CDR2 from the germline V gene are KGHDR and SFDVKD. Trimming cost V 5 bases and J 6 bases, with 6 bases left between them. This CDR3 is built from 11 residues. The CDR3 bases are TGTGCCACCAGTGCCGGGGCTGAAGCTTTCTTT. It codes for CATSAGAEAFF.

The rearrangement uses TRBV29-1 and TRBJ2-7; TRBD2 might be the D (5 bases). CDR3 length equals 16 residues. Trimming took off 6 bases at V and 3 bases at J, with 24 bases between the two ends. Germline loops: CDR1 SQVTM, CDR2 ANQGSEA. The DNA of the CDR3 is TGCAGCGTCGTGGGTCTGGTCCTAGCACAGAACTACGAGCAGTACTTC. Protein sequence: CSVVGLVLAQNYEQYF.

The chain couples TRBV19 to TRBJ2-1; TRBD2 matches at 12 bases. Germline V gene lookup returns CDR1 LNHDA and CDR2 SQIVND (reference sequence). V dropped 2 bases and J dropped 4; count of bases not matched to a gene: 3. The CDR3 runs 16 residues. CDR3 amino acids: CASSITLAGGYNEQFF. The DNA of the CDR3 is TGTGCCAGTAGTATAACCCTAGCGGGAGGGTACAATGAGCAGTTCTTC.

The J gene is TRBJ1-4, the V gene TRBV27; 7 bases align to TRBD1. The V gene end was trimmed by 8 bases and the J gene end by 0 bases; junction bases not matched to a gene: 6. Germline-derived CDR1 and CDR2 are MNHEY and SMNVEV (reference sequence). The length of the CDR3 is 15 residues. CDR3 nucleotide sequence: TGTGCCAGCGGACCCGGGACAGCAACTAATGAAAAACTGTTTTTT. Protein: CASGPGTATNEKLFF.

The J gene is TRBJ2-2, the V gene TRBV18; a weak D match, TRBD2 (6 bases). The V and J ends lost 5 bases and 6 bases respectively, with 16 bases between them. CDR1 is KGHSH, CDR2 LQKENI, per germline. The CDR3 is 15 residues long. The CDR3: CASSSDGRGAGELFF. The CDR3 nucleotides are TGTGCCAGCTCATCCGACGGGAGAGGGGCCGGGGAGCTGTTTTTT. Based on the CDR3 plus reference TRBV18 and TRBJ2-2, the full variable domain is NAGVMQNPRHLVRRRGQEARLRCSPMKGHSHVYWYRQLPEEGLKFMVYLQKENIIDESGMPKERFSAEFPKEGPSILRIQQVVRGDSAAYFCASSSDGRGAGELFFGEGSRLTVL.

The V and J genes are TRBV3-1 (or the pseudogene TRBV3-2) and TRBJ2-5, with TRBD1 as a possible D gene (6 bases). The CDR3 contains 14 residues. The germline V gene encodes CDR1 LGHDT and CDR2 YNNKEL (reference sequence). The V end lost 4 bases, the J end lost 2 bases, and 11 bases lay between the germline ends. CDR3 protein: CASSRTGKQETQYF. The CDR3 DNA is TGTGCCAGCAGCCGAACAGGGAAACAAGAGACCCAGTACTTC.

The V and J genes are TRBV30 and TRBJ1-2; D is ambiguous. Germline values: CDR1 GTSNPN, CDR2 SVGIG (reference sequence). The CDR3 sequence is 11 residues long. V was trimmed by 0 bases and J by 4 bases, leaving 3 bases between them. The chain's CDR3 is CAWSVSYGYTF. For the CDR3, the DNA is TGTGCCTGGAGTGTGAGCTATGGCTACACCTTC.

The V and J genes are TRBV29-1 and TRBJ2-5, with 7 positions matching TRBD2. CDR3 size: 16 residues. V trimming: 4 bases; J trimming: 0 bases; junction bases outside the gene matches: 11. Germline CDR1 and CDR2: SQVTM and ANQGSEA. CDR3 residues: CSVVAGASIYQETQYF. CDR3 nucleotide sequence: TGCAGCGTTGTGGCGGGAGCGTCTATTTACCAAGAGACCCAGTACTTC. The complete variable domain, with remaining parts taken from reference TRBV29-1 and TRBJ2-5, reads SAVISQKPSRDICQRGTSLTIQCQVDSQVTMMFWYRQQPGQSLTLIATANQGSEATYESGFVIDKFPISRPNLTFSTLTVSNMSPEDSSIYLCSVVAGASIYQETQYFGPGTRLLVL.

The chain recombines TRBV24-1 with TRBJ1-4; unclear D gene. V lost 3 bases to trimming and J lost 8 bases, with 12 bases between them. Germline V gene lookup returns CDR1 KGHDR and CDR2 SFDVKD. There are 14 residues in the CDR3. CDR3 sequence (DNA): TGTGCCACCAGTGATCCGGGAATAGAGGAAAAACTGTTTTTT. Amino acid sequence: CATSDPGIEEKLFF.

The rearrangement links TRBV28 to TRBJ2-1, with 7 bases aligning to TRBD2. The germline V gene encodes CDR1 MDHEN and CDR2 SYDVKM. The V segment lost 4 bases and the J segment 5 bases; nucleotides outside the gene matches: 14. CDR3 length: 17 amino acids. The chain's CDR3 is CASSSQLGGSSDNEQFF. The CDR3 DNA is TGTGCCAGCAGTTCTCAGCTGGGCGGGAGTTCGGACAATGAGCAGTTCTTC.

V is TRBV30 and J is TRBJ1-1, with unresolved D. Germline V gene sequence: CDR1 GTSNPN, CDR2 SVGIG (reference sequence). V shed 0 bases and J shed 6 bases, with 8 bases lying between them. The CDR3 length is 12 residues. The CDR3 reads CAWSVPGSEAFF. The CDR3 region has the DNA TGTGCCTGGAGTGTACCGGGTTCTGAAGCTTTCTTT. The complete variable domain, with remaining parts taken from reference TRBV30 and TRBJ1-1, reads SQTIHQWPATLVQPVGSPLSLECTVEGTSNPNLYWYRQAAGRGLQLLFYSVGIGQISSEVPQNLSASRPQDRQFILSSKKLLLSDSGFYLCAWSVPGSEAFFGQGTRLTVV.

This clone turned up a few times. V is TRBV10-3 and J is TRBJ2-5; D is uncertain. The V gene lost 4 bases and the J gene lost 0 bases, with 3 bases spanning the gap. CDR1 and CDR2 (germline): ENHRY, SYGVKD. The CDR3 sequence is 12 residues long. CDR3 sequence (DNA): TGTGCCATCAGTGGAGACCAAGAGACCCAGTACTTC. It translates to CAISGDQETQYF.

This clone was observed once. This sequence joins TRBV11-2 and TRBJ2-3; tentatively, D is TRBD1 (5 bases). Trimming took off 1 base at V and 0 bases at J, with 11 bases between the two ends. The CDR3 is made up of 16 amino acids. Looked up from germline, CDR1 is SGHAT and CDR2 is FQNNGV. CDR3 coding DNA: TGTGCCAGCAGCTTAGTAGGACAAACTAGCACAGATACGCAGTATTTT. It is translated as CASSLVGQTSTDTQYF.

The chain links TRBV30 to TRBJ2-3; D remains ambiguous. CDR1 GTSNPN and CDR2 SVGIG come from the germline V gene (reference sequence). The V and J ends lost 6 bases and 0 bases respectively, with 13 bases between them. CDR3 length: 14 residues. CDR3 sequence reads: CACTYDSSTDTQYF. The CDR3 DNA reads TGTGCCTGTACCTATGATTCGAGCACAGATACGCAGTATTTT. The whole variable domain, filled in from reference TRBV30 and TRBJ2-3, reads SQTIHQWPATLVQPVGSPLSLECTVEGTSNPNLYWYRQAAGRGLQLLFYSVGIGQISSEVPQNLSASRPQDRQFILSSKKLLLSDSGFYLCACTYDSSTDTQYFGPGTRLTVL.

The chain couples TRBV19 to TRBJ2-2, with 13 nucleotides matching TRBD2. This CDR3 region has 16 residues. J lost 6 bases, V lost 3 bases, and 4 bases had no gene match. Germline loops: CDR1 LNHDA, CDR2 SQIVND (reference sequence). CDR3 amino acids: CASSMRLAGGAGELFF. The CDR3, as DNA: TGTGCCAGTAGTATGAGACTAGCGGGAGGAGCCGGGGAGCTGTTTTTT.

The chain combines TRBV6-5 with TRBJ2-2; TRBD2 aligns across 9 bases. CDR1 is MNHEY, CDR2 SVGAGI, per germline. V trimming: 4 bases; J trimming: 7 bases; junction bases outside the gene matches: 10. CDR3 length: 16 residues. As DNA, the CDR3 is TGTGCCAGCAGTTCTGCCGGGACTAGCAGCTTCGGGGAGCTGTTTTTT. This sequence encodes CASSSAGTSSFGELFF.